The TCR beta chain described here comes from a study of T cell responses to AZD1222 COVID-19 vaccine. Looked up from germline, CDR1 is MNHEY and CDR2 is SMNVEV (reference sequence). This CDR3 contains 14 residues. The germline V and J ends were trimmed by 2 bases and 1 base, with 5 bases remaining between them. Clones were read by immunoSEQ multiplex PCR, and TCRdb kept only the in-frame ones, dropping some. The sample holds 72,000 or so clones, about 85% seen once. Study results and limitations: Breadth and depth of Spike-specific TCRs rose after two AZD1222 doses. There were repertoire samples only from the period after the peak T cell response. The study found vaccine-associated CD4 TCRs spanning spike, dominant at 160-218 and 743-854. The study identified only five to seven AZD1222 recipients as seropositive at baseline.

This clone has only a few counts. Its antigen is unknown. The chain uses TRBV27 and TRBJ2-2; D is unresolved. The sequence came from an adult in good health. Material: peripheral blood, obtained on day 0 of AZD1222 vaccination. CDR3 residues: CASSLNGNTGELFF. The CDR3 DNA reads as TGTGCCAGCAGTTTAAACGGGAACACCGGGGAGCTGTTTTTT.